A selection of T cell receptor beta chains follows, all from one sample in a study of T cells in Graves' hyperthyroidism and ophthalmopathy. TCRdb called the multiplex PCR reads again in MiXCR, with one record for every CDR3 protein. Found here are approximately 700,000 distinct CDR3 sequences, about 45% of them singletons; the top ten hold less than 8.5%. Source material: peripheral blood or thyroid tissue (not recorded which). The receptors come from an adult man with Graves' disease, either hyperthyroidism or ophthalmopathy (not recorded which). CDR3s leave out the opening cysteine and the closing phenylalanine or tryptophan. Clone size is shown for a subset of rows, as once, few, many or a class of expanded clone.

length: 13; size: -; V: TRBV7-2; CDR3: ASSVGDRGGEKLF
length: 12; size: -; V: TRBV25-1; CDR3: ASSEVTGIHGYT
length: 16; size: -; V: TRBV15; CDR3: ATSSEGDREVGHYGYT
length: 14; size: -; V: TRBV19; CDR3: ASSLSLMGSNQPQH
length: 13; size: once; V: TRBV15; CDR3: ATSRVTGTGVTST
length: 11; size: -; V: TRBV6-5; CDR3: ASSPLSPGELF
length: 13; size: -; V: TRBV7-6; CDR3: ASSLTTGGQETQY
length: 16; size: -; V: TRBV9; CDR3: ASRNRDTPYSTGNTIY
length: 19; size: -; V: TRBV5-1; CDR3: ASSWGPGTGRGLSLNTEAF
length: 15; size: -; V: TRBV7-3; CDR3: ASSYPNSGENTGELF
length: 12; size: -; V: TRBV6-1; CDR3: AIRGQDVPYEQY
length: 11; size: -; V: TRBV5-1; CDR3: ASSSRDWDEQY
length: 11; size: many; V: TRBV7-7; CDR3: ASSPGEQETQY
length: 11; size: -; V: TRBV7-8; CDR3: ASSFRTDTEAF
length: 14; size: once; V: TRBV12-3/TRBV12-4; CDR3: ASSQDWNLPGNTIY
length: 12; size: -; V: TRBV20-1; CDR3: SARASYSNQPQH
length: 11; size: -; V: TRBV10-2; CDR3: ASSEWDRGEQY
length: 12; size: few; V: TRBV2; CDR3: ARVRGDPNSPLH
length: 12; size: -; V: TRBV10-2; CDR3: ASSGLAATGELF
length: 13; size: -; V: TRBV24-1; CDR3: ATSDPGAGVETQY
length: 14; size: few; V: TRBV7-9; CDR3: ASSQDTRGTKETQY
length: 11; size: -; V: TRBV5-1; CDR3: ASSFDVNTEAF
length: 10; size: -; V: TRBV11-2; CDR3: ASSQSLETQY
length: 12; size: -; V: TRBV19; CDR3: ASSRQGGLDEAF
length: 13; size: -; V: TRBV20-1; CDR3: SASTGTLGNYGYT
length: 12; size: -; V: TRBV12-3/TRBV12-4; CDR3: ASSLGTGKETQY
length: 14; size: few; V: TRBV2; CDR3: ASSVRLAGPQETQY
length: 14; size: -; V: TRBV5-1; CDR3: ASRLRTGALGYGYT
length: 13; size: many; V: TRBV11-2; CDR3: ASSLGLVGTGELF
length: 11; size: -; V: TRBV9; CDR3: ASSVVSSGELF
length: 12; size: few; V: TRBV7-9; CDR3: ASSLQGARSEAF
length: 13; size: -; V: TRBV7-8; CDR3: ASSLARGGPYEQY
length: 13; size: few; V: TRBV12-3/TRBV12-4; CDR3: ASSPGRQAIETQY
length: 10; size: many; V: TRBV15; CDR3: ATSTPFETQY
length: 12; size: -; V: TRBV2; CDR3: ASSLHKLSYEQY
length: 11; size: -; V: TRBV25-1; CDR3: ASSALSGNTIY
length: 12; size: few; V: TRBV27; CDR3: ASSPHGSGQPQH
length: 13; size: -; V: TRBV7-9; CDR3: ASSTTGGANTEAF
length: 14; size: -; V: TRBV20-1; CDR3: SARQGGGTSPHEQY
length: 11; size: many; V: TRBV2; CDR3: ASSEGLVYGYT
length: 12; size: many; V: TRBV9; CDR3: ASSDSGGAETQY
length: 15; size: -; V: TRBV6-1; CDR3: ASRPAGRGLANTEAF
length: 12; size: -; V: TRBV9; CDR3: ASSPGHNNQPQH
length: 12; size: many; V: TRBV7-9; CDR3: ASSSTTGGHEQY
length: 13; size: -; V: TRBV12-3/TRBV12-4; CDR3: ASSLAQLYQETQY
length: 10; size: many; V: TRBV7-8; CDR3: ASSTGIQPQH
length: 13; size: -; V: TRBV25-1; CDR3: ASSVEGNSNQPQH
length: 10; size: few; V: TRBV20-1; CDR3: SAGQGAQPQH
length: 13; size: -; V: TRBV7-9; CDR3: ASSPLQGRNTEAF